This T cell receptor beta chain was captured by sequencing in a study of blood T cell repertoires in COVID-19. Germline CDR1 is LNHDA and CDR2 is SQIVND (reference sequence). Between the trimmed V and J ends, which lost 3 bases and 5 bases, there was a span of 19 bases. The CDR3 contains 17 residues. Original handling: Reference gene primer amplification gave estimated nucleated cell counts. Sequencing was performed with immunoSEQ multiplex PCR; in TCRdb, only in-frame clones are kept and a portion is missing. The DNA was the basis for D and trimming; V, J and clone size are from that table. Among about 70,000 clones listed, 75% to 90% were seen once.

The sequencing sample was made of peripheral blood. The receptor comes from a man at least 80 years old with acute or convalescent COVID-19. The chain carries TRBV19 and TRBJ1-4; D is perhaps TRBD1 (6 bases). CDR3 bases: TGTGCCAGTAGTATGGGTTGGCAGGGGACCATCAATGAAAAACTGTTTTTT. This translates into CASSMGWQGTINEKLFF.